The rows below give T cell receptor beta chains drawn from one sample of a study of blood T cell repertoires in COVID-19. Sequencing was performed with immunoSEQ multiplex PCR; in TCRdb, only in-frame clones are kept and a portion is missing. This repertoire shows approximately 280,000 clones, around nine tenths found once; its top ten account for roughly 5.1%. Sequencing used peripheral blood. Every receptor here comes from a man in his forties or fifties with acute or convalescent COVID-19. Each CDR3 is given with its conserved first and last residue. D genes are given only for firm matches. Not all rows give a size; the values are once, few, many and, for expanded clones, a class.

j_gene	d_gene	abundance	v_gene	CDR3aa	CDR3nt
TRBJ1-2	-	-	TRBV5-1	CASSPGNRADYGYTF	TGCGCCAGCAGCCCGGGTAACAGGGCTGACTATGGCTACACCTTC
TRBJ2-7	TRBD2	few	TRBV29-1	CSVEVGGDYEQYF	TGCAGCGTTGAGGTCGGGGGGGACTACGAGCAGTACTTC
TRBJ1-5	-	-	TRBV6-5	CASTPERQVRQPQHF	TGTGCCAGCACCCCGGAGCGGCAGGTACGGCAGCCCCAGCATTTT
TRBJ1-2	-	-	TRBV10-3	CAISESGEGGYTF	TGTGCCATCAGTGAGTCAGGGGAGGGAGGCTACACCTTC
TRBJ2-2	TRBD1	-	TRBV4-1	CASSPQTDRVWTGELFF	TGCGCCAGCAGCCCCCAAACTGACAGGGTATGGACCGGGGAGCTGTTTTTT
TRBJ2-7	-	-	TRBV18	CASSPPSGYEQYF	TGTGCCAGCTCACCACCGAGCGGCTACGAGCAGTACTTC
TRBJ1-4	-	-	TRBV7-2	CASSPGGVQSREKLFF	TGTGCCAGCAGCCCGGGAGGGGTACAGTCCCGAGAAAAACTGTTTTTT
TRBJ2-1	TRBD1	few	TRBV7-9	CASSSLTGTVYNEQFF	TGTGCCAGCAGCTCCCTCACCGGGACAGTCTACAATGAGCAGTTCTTC
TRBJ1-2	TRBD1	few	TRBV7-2	CASSLNPDRGGGYTF	TGTGCCAGCAGCTTAAACCCAGACAGGGGGGGTGGCTACACCTTC
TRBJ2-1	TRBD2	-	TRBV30	CAWSPPGLAGANEQFF	TGTGCCTGGAGTCCACCGGGACTAGCGGGGGCCAATGAGCAGTTCTTC
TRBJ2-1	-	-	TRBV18	CASSSDRRSYNEQFF	TGTGCCAGCTCGTCCGACAGGCGCTCCTACAATGAGCAGTTCTTC
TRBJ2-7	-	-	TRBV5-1	CASSSTGRAHEQYF	TGCGCCAGCAGCTCGACGGGCAGGGCCCACGAGCAGTACTTC
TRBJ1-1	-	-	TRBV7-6	CASSLADGGEAFF	TGTGCCAGCAGCTTAGCGGACGGGGGTGAAGCTTTCTTT
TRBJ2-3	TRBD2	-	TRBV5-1	CASSSGTSRLAGGFTDTQYF	TGCGCCAGCAGCTCGGGGACGTCTCGTCTAGCGGGGGGCTTCACAGATACGCAGTATTTT
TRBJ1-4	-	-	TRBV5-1	CASSGGVEKLFF	TGCGCCAGCAGCGGGGGGGTTGAAAAACTGTTTTTT
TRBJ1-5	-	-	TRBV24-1	CATSDSRASQPQHF	TGTGCCACCAGTGATTCGAGGGCGAGTCAGCCCCAGCATTTT
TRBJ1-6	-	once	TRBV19	CASSIFESRNSPLHF	TGTGCCAGTAGTATTTTCGAGAGTAGAAATTCACCCCTCCACTTT
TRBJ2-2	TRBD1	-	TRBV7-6	CASSTRQGTGELFF	TGTGCCAGCAGCACGCGACAGGGCACCGGGGAGCTGTTTTTT
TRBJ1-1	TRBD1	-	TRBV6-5	CASSYPGGEAFF	TGTGCCAGCAGTTACCCAGGGGGTGAAGCTTTCTTT
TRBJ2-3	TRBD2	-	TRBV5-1	CASSQPLAGMVGTQYF	TGCGCCAGCAGCCAACCACTAGCGGGGATGGTAGGGACGCAGTATTTT